This T cell receptor beta chain was retrieved from a study of T cell repertoires in ileal Crohn's disease. Study-level findings and limits: Compared with non-smokers, active smokers at surgery showed more clonal expansions. Mucosal expansions were suggested to be mainly CD8 T cells.

Unmatched junction bases numbered 5, after V lost 6 bases and J lost 3 bases. CDR3 size: 15 residues. CDR1 and CDR2 (germline): SNHLY, FYNNEI. The protocol was immunoSEQ multiplex PCR, while the TCRdb copy is restricted to in-frame clones and leaves out a portion. The sample holds 15,000 to 20,000 clones, about 93% seen once. This clone has just one count. The antigen is undetermined. The V and J genes are TRBV2 and TRBJ2-2, with 9 bases matching TRBD1. Sequenced sample: ileal tissue. The receptor was isolated from an adult with Crohn's disease. The CDR3 nucleotides are TGTGCCAGCAGCGGGGACAGGGTTTACACCGGGGAGCTGTTTTTT. Its translation is CASSGDRVYTGELFF.